The 9 T cell receptor beta chains presented below share a single source sample, sequenced in a study of metastatic and nonmetastatic thyroid tumors. No patient had received any treatment before thyroid surgery. TCRdb re-analyzed the PCR reads through MiXCR. The table records just over 15,000 clones, 34% of them present only once. Sequenced material: tumor tissue. All receptors derive from a male donor with papillary thyroid cancer or a benign thyroid nodule (not recorded which). Some clones in this sample may be carry-over from other donors' samples.

The chain recombines TRBV3-1 with TRBJ2-1, with TRBD2 as a possible D gene (6 bases). V gave up 5 bases and J gave up 8 bases, with 10 bases separating them. The CDR3 covers 12 residues. Germline lookup yields CDR1 LGHDT and CDR2 YNNKEL (reference sequence). In nucleotides, the CDR3 is TGTGCCAGCAGCTTCACGGGGGATGAGCAGTTCTTC. It translates to CASSFTGDEQFF.

The table lists this clone with a count of one. The chain has TRBV11-3 and TRBJ2-7; TRBD1 is a possible D gene (6 bases). Deletions cut 5 bases from V and 2 bases from J, with 10 bases between. Per the germline V gene, CDR1 is SGHNT and CDR2 is YENEEA. CDR3 size: 13 residues. The CDR3 DNA reads as TGTGCCAGCAGCGAGACAGGTACCTACGAGCAGTACTTC. Its translation is CASSETGTYEQYF.

This clone has at least ten counts. V gene TRBV2 combines with J gene TRBJ2-5, with no clear D. Per germline, CDR1 SNHLY and CDR2 FYNNEI. This CDR3 has 12 amino acids. V lost 0 bases and J lost 5, with 4 bases in between. In DNA form, the CDR3 reads TGTGCCAGCAGTGAAGCATTGGAGACCCAGTACTTC. Encoded protein: CASSEALETQYF. The full variable domain, rest sourced from reference TRBV2 and TRBJ2-5, is EPEVTQTPSHQVTQMGQEVILRCVPISNHLYFYWYRQILGQKVEFLVSFYNNEISEKSEIFDDQFSVERPDGSNFTLKIRSTKLEDSAMYFCASSEALETQYFGPGTRLLVL.

Within the sample, this clone is medium-sized (0.01 to 0.1%). The chain is built from TRBV14 and TRBJ2-7; 10 bases fit TRBD1. The germline gives CDR1 SGHDN, CDR2 FVKESK. This CDR3 has 14 residues. V gave up 4 bases and J gave up 5 bases; unmatched junction bases: 5. The CDR3 sequence: CASSRLTGGDEQYF. The CDR3 DNA sequence: TGTGCCAGCAGCCGGCTGACAGGGGGCGACGAGCAGTACTTC.

The chain uses TRBV11-2 and TRBJ1-2; tentatively, D is TRBD1 (6 bases). The germline V and J ends were trimmed by 3 bases and 1 base, with 12 bases remaining between them. Germline V gene lookup returns CDR1 SGHAT and CDR2 FQNNGV. The CDR3 runs to 15 residues. The chain's CDR3 is CASSFQGGGNYGYTF. In nucleotides, the CDR3 is TGTGCCAGCAGCTTTCAAGGAGGGGGTAACTATGGCTACACCTTC.

This chain connects TRBV6-5 to TRBJ2-7, with TRBD2 identical over 12 bases. V lost 3 bases to trimming and J lost 2 bases; unmatched junction nucleotides: 5. The CDR3 extends over 16 amino acids. Germline V CDR1 and CDR2: MNHEY, SVGAGI. The CDR3 sequence: CASSYRLAGDPYEQYF. The CDR3 region has the DNA TGTGCCAGCAGTTATAGACTAGCGGGGGACCCCTACGAGCAGTACTTC.

This clone came up many times. This same CDR3 is encoded by further DNA sequences in the sample. The DNA of the CDR3 is TGTGCCAGCAGCTCAGGACAGAGGGAAAAACTGTTTTTT. Its protein product is CASSSGQREKLFF. The genes are TRBV11-3 and TRBJ1-4, with D possibly TRBD1 on 6 matching bases. Trimming removed 4 bases at V and 8 bases at J, with 11 bases between. The germline V gene encodes CDR1 SGHNT and CDR2 YENEEA. The CDR3 runs 13 residues.

By sample share, this clone is medium-sized. This chain joins TRBV10-3 and TRBJ1-1; 9 positions agree with TRBD1. V lost 0 bases to trimming and J lost 5 bases; unmatched junction nucleotides: 7. Germline values: CDR1 ENHRY, CDR2 SYGVKD. The CDR3 has 16 residues. Here the CDR3 reads CAISESLQGARTEAFF. The DNA for the CDR3 is TGTGCCATCAGTGAGTCGTTACAGGGGGCGAGGACTGAAGCTTTCTTT.

J is TRBJ1-4 and V is TRBV20-1; no definite D call. From germline, CDR1 is DFQATT and CDR2 SNEGSKA (reference sequence). Deletions cut 7 bases from V and 3 bases from J, with 6 bases between. This CDR3 has 11 amino acids. The CDR3 sequence: CSVRANEKLFF. CDR3 nucleotide sequence: TGCAGTGTAAGGGCTAATGAAAAACTGTTTTTT.